This TCR beta chain derives from a study of blood T cell repertoires in COVID-19. Study-level background: Nucleic acid was either cDNA or gDNA, and it came from T cells, B-cell-depleted T cells, or PBMCs.

Study processing details: Estimation of nucleated cell counts was performed using reference gene primer amplification. Generated by immunoSEQ multiplex PCR, the TCRdb table keeps only in-frame clones and is missing some. That table supplies the V and J calls and clone size; D and trimming were determined from the DNA. The table has 190,000 or so clones, 85% seen once; the top ten hold about 19%. Per germline, CDR1 ENHRY and CDR2 SYGVKD. V was pared by 4 bases and J by 5 bases, with 6 bases of the junction left unmatched. The CDR3 extends over 15 amino acids. Donors in Cohort 3 who had recovered were those with two negative PCRs, healthcare professional clearance, or resolution of their symptoms.

This TCR was sampled from a man in his forties or fifties who had recovered from COVID-19. The gene calls are TRBV10-3 and TRBJ2-3, with 10 positions matching TRBD1. Sequenced input: PBMCs or T cells enriched from blood (not recorded which). The CDR3 loop reads CAISGTGGTGDTQYF. CDR3 DNA: TGTGCCATCAGTGGGACAGGGGGTACAGGAGATACGCAGTATTTT.